This TCR beta chain is drawn from a study of naive and memory T cell subsets (TCRdb year 2017). With regard to the full study: Sorted naive and memory T cell subsets from peripheral blood were analyzed in the study using a UMI-based, open-source pipeline for TCR alpha and beta sequencing. Complete agreement was observed between the functional CMV T cell responses and the IgG serology results. RNA was DNase-treated and reverse transcribed with TCR constant-region primers, mostly using SuperScript III.

Beyond this particular receptor, the publication reports: Following error correction, more than 90% of naive TCR sequences occurred only once, which made naive abundance distributions much steeper than those of memory subsets. RNA-based TCR counts may be influenced by expression changes linked to T cell activation and differentiation. The repertoire findings for the naive and memory subsets could not be validated, as no ground truth was available. The abundance of TCRs followed a power law with an exponent that differed between naive and memory subsets yet stayed consistent across the three individuals. A clonotype was defined as a single alpha or beta chain sequence rather than as a paired alpha/beta receptor. In both CD4 and CD8 cells, the Gini index increased while Shannon and inverse Simpson diversity decreased from naive through CM, EM and EMRA. Naive repertoires, especially CD8, contained a few larger clonotypes, possibly memory cells re-expressing CD45RA.

Worth noting for this clonotype: Its antigen remains undetermined. No per-base quality is available; no much larger clone lies one base away.

The protocol used for the library was UMI-ligation and nested PCR. The beta constant-region primer was an equimolar mix of two oligonucleotides covering both TRBC1 and TRBC2. The ligated cDNA went through four rounds of PCR with nested alpha and beta constant-region primers together with the SP2 primer. T4 RNA ligase 1 ligated a single-stranded oligonucleotide carrying the SP2 primer and a 12-nucleotide UMI to the cDNA 3' end. The ligation reaction was incubated at 16°C for about 20-25 hours. PCR2 was usually performed as a SYBR Green qPCR and halted at a preset threshold so that over-amplification would not occur. Agencourt AMPure XP magnetic beads were used for all purifications after the first. Libraries were quantified by Qubit and checked on a TapeStation, with a main peak expected near 650 bp. Pooled libraries were sequenced on an Illumina MiSeq using v2 2x251 paired-end kits, and typically about 0.9-2.1 million reads were obtained per sample. Each sample was pooled at 3 to 4.5 nM, and about 4.5-7% PhiX was included to help cluster recognition. Concerning the study's data processing: Decombinator assigned V and J genes to Demultiplexor-processed FASTQ reads by tag matching, allowing a single base-pair mismatch. Collapsinator relied on UMIs to fix sequencing errors as well as frequency errors caused by PCR heterogeneity. TCRs were translated and CDR3s were extracted from the conserved cysteine to the FGXG phenylalanine by CDR3Translator, with non-productive sequences being flagged. Repertoires were subsampled to equal numbers of UMI-defined TCRs before Gini, Shannon entropy and inverse Simpson indices were calculated. Clonotype abundance distributions were fitted to a power law by maximum likelihood within the linear range. When run on a single naive CD8 sample, MIGEC and the pipeline yielded similar UMI counts, similar unique TCR numbers and similar clonal distributions. One analysis removed from the naive repertoire any naive TCRs that were also found in any memory subset from the same donor. The repertoires were searched for 5,500 to 7,500 CMV-associated CDR3 sequences that had been compiled from VDJdb and a published dataset. The raw public reads went through TCRdb reprocessing: fastp at Q25, MiXCR clone calling, in-frame beta chains kept. Records with the same CDR3 protein are collapsed into one entry carrying the most frequent genes and DNA. In this record, the V and J calls reflect TCRdb's handling and not the investigators' own analysis. This sample is represented by about 150,000 distinct CDR3 sequences; over 20% of them were singletons. Of the sample, roughly 0.1% falls within the top ten clones.

The CDR3 runs 15 amino acids, cysteine and phenylalanine included. Just CDR3 DNA is preserved here, 45 bases in frame from base 1. As encoded in the germline V gene (reference sequence), CDR1 is DFQATT while CDR2 is SNEGSKA. The germline ends are 13 bases apart after V is trimmed by 3 bases and J by 1 base. From the second PCR step on, the TCR alpha and beta chain libraries were amplified in separate reactions. To determine each donor's CMV status, fresh PBMCs were stimulated overnight with CMV viral lysate, and IFNgamma production from CD4+ T cells was then assessed. CD4 T cells were positively selected with Miltenyi beads, followed by positive selection of CD8 T cells from the CD4-negative fraction. Cells stained for CD3, CD4, CD8, CD45RA, CD27 and a live/dead dye were sorted on a BD Aria II into four subsets by CD45RA and CD27. Blood was obtained from a few healthy volunteers, and the blood from each volunteer was fractionated into CD4 and CD8 T cells and subsequently into four differentiation subsets. Roughly 120 ml of peripheral blood was collected from each donor, and PBMC were isolated from the blood using Ficoll-Paque PLUS density-gradient centrifugation. Sorted cells were lysed in RLT buffer, and RNA was extracted with a Qiagen RNeasy kit and stored at -80°C.

The sequenced sample was naive CD4+ T cells from blood. The sample's cell subset or site label, decoded: naive T cells, CD45RA high CD27+. The sequence joins TRBV20-1 to TRBJ2-1, with the D gene not clear enough to name. The origin of this receptor is a human donor in good health. The bases read TGCAGTGCTAGGCCTGATGGTCGGTCCTACAATGAGCAGTTCTTC. Its coded protein is CSARPDGRSYNEQFF.